One sample yielded the 6 T cell receptor beta chains listed below, sequenced in a study of blood T cell repertoires in COVID-19. The repertoire was sequenced with immunoSEQ multiplex PCR; TCRdb's copy has only in-frame clones and lacks some. This table has 250,000 to 350,000 clones, 90% appearing once. Specimen: PBMCs or T cells enriched from blood (not recorded which). Receptors were obtained from a woman between 18 and 30 years old with acute COVID-19.

In its sample, this clone was seen once. This chain uses TRBV28 with TRBJ1-6, with D tentatively TRBD1 (5 bases). CDR3 length: 15 residues. Looked up from germline, CDR1 is MDHEN and CDR2 is SYDVKM. With 5 bases removed from V and 6 bases from J, the gap between germline ends came to 14 bases. CDR3 region: CASSVPGGTNSPLHF. The CDR3 DNA is TGTGCCAGCAGTGTGCCGGGGGGGACTAATTCACCCCTCCACTTT.

The chain recombines TRBV19 with TRBJ2-1; 9 bases agree with TRBD1. Looked up from germline, CDR1 is LNHDA and CDR2 is SQIVND (reference sequence). CDR3 size: 16 residues. After removal of 6 bases from V and 1 base from J, the junction contained 7 bases not matched to a gene. CDR3 region: CASSPGDRGSYNEQFF. The CDR3, as DNA: TGTGCCAGTAGCCCGGGCGACAGGGGGTCCTACAATGAGCAGTTCTTC.

This chain uses TRBV12-3 or TRBV12-4 with TRBJ1-1; 7 bases align to TRBD1. This CDR3 region has 13 residues. The V segment lost 5 bases and the J segment 4 bases; nucleotides outside the gene matches: 4. The CDR3 nucleotides read TGTGCCAGCAGTAAGGGGGCGGTCACTGAAGCTTTCTTT. Translation gives CASSKGAVTEAFF.

V is TRBV28 and J is TRBJ1-3, with TRBD1 matching 9 bases. There are 16 residues in the CDR3. Germline lookup yields CDR1 MDHEN and CDR2 SYDVKM. The V and J ends lost 5 bases and 0 bases, in that order; junction bases with no gene match: 5. The CDR3 loop reads CASSADRGFSGNTIYF. CDR3 DNA: TGTGCCAGCAGTGCTGACAGGGGGTTCTCTGGAAACACCATATATTTT.

There are a few counts of this clone. V usage is TRBV23-1 and J usage is TRBJ1-5; D perhaps matches TRBD1 (5 bases). TRBV23-1 qualifies as an ORF whose function is uncertain. The V end lost 2 bases, the J end lost 5 bases, and 19 bases lay between the germline ends. The CDR3 spans 17 residues. The DNA of the CDR3 is TGCGCCAGCAGTCAAAGCTTAAGGTGGGGGGACGATCAGCCCCAGCATTTT. Its protein is CASSQSLRWGDDQPQHF.

DNA of the CDR3: TGTGCCAGTAGTATTGATCGAGGGCTAGGCAATCAGCCCCAGCATTTT. Amino acids: CASSIDRGLGNQPQHF. V and J are TRBV19 and TRBJ1-5, with no clear D. This CDR3 has 16 amino acids. Per germline, CDR1 LNHDA and CDR2 SQIVND (reference sequence). V lost 3 bases and J lost 2, with 14 bases in between.